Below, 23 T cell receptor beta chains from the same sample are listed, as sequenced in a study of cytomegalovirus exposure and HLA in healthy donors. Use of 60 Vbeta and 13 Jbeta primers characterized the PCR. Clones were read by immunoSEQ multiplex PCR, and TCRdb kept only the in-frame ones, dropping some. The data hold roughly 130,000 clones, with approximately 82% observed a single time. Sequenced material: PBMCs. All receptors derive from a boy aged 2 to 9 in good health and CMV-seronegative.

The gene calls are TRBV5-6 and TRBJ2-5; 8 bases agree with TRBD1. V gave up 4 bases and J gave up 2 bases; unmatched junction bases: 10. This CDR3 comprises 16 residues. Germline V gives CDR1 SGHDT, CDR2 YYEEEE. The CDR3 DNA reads TGTGCCAGCAGCCACTCCGGGACAGGCTTTCAAGAGACCCAGTACTTC. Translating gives CASSHSGTGFQETQYF.

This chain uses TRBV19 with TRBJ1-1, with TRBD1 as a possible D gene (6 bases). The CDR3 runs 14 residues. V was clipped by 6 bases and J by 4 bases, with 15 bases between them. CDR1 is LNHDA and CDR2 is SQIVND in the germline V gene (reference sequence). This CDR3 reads CASSTQGSGTEAFF. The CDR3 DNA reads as TGTGCCAGTAGCACTCAGGGGTCCGGCACTGAAGCTTTCTTT. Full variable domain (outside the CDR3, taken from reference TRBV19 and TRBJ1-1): DGGITQSPKYLFRKEGQNVTLSCEQNLNHDAMYWYRQDPGQGLRLIYYSQIVNDFQKGDIAEGYSVSREKKESFPLTVTSAQKNPTAFYLCASSTQGSGTEAFFGQGTRLTVV.

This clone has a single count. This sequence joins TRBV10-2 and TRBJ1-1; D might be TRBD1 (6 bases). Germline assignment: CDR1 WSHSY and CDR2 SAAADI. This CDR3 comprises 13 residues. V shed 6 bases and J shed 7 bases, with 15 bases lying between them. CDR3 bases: TGCGCCAGCAGAGACCGGGACACCCGTGAAGCTTTCTTT. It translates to CASRDRDTREAFF.

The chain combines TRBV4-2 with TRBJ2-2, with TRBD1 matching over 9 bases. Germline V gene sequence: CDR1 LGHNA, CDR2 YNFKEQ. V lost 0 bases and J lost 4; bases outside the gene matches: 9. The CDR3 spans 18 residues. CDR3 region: CASSQDGPGQGPTGELFF. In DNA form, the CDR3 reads TGTGCCAGCAGCCAAGATGGACCGGGACAGGGACCCACCGGGGAGCTGTTTTTT.

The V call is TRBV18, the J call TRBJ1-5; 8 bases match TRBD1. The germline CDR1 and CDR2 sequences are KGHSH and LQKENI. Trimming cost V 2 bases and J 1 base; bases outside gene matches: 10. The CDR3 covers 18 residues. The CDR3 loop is CASSPRVPDRESNQPQHF. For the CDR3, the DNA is TGTGCCAGCTCACCAAGGGTGCCGGACAGGGAGAGCAATCAGCCCCAGCATTTT.

Here the CDR3 DNA reads TGTGCCAGCAGTTCCTACCCCGATCGACCAGCAGGCTATGGCTACACCTTC. As protein: CASSSYPDRPAGYGYTF. This chain links TRBV27 with TRBJ1-2; no reliable D call. The V and J ends lost 4 bases and 4 bases respectively, with 22 bases between them. The CDR3 consists of 17 residues. Per the germline V gene, CDR1 is MNHEY and CDR2 is SMNVEV (reference sequence).

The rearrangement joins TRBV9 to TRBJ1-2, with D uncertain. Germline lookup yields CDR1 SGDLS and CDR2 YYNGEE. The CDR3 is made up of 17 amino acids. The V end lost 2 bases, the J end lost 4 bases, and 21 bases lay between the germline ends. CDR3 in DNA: TGTGCCAGCAGCGTGGAAAGAGGCTTAACGAGTGCCTATGGCTACACCTTC. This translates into CASSVERGLTSAYGYTF. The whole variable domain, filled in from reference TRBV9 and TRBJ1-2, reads DSGVTQTPKHLITATGQRVTLRCSPRSGDLSVYWYQQSLDQGLQFLIQYYNGEERAKGNILERFSAQQFPDLHSELNLSSLELGDSALYFCASSVERGLTSAYGYTFGSGTRLTVV.

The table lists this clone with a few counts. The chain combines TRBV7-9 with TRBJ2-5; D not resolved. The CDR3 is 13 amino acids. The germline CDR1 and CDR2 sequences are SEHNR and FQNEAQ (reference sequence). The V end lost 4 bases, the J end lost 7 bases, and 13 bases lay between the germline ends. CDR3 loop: CASSSFGERTQYF. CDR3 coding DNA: TGTGCCAGCAGCTCCTTTGGAGAGAGGACCCAGTACTTC.

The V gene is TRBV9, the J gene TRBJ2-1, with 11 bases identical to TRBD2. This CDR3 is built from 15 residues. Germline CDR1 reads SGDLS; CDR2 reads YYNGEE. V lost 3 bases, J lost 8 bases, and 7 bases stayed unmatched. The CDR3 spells CASSGTSGSGYEQFF. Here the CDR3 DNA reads TGTGCCAGCAGCGGTACTAGCGGGAGTGGCTATGAGCAGTTCTTC.

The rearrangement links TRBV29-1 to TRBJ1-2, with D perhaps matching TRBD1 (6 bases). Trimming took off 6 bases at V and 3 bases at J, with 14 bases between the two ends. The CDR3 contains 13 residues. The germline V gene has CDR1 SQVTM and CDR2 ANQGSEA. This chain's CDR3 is CSVTGGQDYGYTF. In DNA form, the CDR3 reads TGCAGCGTGACGGGGGGGCAGGACTATGGCTACACCTTC.

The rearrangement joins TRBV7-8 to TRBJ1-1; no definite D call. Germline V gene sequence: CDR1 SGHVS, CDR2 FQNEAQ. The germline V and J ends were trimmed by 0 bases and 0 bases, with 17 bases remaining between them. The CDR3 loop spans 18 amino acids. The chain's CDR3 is CASSLALLRRDLNTEAFF. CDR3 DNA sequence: TGTGCCAGCAGCTTAGCTTTATTACGCCGAGATTTGAACACTGAAGCTTTCTTT.

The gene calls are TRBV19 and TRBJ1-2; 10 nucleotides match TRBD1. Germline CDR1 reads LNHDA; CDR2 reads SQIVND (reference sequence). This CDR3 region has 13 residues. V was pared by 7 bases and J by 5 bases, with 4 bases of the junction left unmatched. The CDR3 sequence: CASTPGQGYGYTF. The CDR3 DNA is TGTGCCAGTACCCCGGGACAGGGGTATGGCTACACCTTC.

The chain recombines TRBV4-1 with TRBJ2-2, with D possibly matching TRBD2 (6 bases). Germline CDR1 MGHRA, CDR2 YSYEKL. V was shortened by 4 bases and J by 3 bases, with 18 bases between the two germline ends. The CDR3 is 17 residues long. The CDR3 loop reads CASSLITWDSHTGELFF. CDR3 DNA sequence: TGCGCCAGCAGCCTAATAACCTGGGACTCCCACACCGGGGAGCTGTTTTTT.

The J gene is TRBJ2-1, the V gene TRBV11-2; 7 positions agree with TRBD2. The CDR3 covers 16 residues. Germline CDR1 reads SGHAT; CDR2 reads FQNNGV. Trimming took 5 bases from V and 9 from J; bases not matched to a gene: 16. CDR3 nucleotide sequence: TGTGCCAGCAGCAGTCGAGGTGGGAGGGCCTGGGGTGAGCAGTTCTTC. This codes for CASSSRGGRAWGEQFF.

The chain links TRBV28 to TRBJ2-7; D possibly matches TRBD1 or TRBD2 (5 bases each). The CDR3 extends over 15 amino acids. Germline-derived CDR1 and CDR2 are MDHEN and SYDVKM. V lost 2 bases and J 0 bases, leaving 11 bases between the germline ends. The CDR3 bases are TGTGCCAGCAGTTTACAGGGAACTAGCTCCTACGAGCAGTACGTC. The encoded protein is CASSLQGTSSYEQYV.

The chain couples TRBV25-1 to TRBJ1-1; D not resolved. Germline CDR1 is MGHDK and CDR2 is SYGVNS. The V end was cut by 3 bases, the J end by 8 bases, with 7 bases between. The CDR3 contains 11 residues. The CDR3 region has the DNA TGTGCCAGCAGTGACGAGGGAGAAGCTTTCTTT. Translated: CASSDEGEAFF. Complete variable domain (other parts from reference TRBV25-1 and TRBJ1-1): EADIYQTPRYLVIGTGKKITLECSQTMGHDKMYWYQQDPGMELHLIHYSYGVNSTEKGDLSSESTVSRIRTEHFPLTLESARPSHTSQYLCASSDEGEAFFGQGTRLTVV.

Here the CDR3 reads CASSEQTGDYGYTF. DNA of the CDR3: TGTGCCAGCAGCGAACAGACAGGGGACTATGGCTACACCTTC. The chain joins TRBV7-8 to TRBJ1-2; 8 nucleotides align to TRBD1. The germline V gene has CDR1 SGHVS and CDR2 FQNEAQ. The CDR3 has 14 residues. The V and J ends lost 5 bases and 3 bases, in that order; junction bases with no gene match: 5.

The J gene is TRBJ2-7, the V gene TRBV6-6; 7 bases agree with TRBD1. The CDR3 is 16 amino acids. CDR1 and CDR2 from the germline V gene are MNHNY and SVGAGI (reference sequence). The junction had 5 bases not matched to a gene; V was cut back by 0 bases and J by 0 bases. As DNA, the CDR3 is TGTGCCAGCAGTTACTCGACAGGGCTCCTCTCCTACGAGCAGTACGTC. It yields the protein CASSYSTGLLSYEQYV.

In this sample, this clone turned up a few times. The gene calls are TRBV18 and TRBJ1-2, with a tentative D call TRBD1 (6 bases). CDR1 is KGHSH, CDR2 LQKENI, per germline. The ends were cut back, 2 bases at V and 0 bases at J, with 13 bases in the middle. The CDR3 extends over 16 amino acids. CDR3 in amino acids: CASSPELGGPNYGYTF. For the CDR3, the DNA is TGTGCCAGCTCACCAGAGCTCGGGGGGCCTAACTATGGCTACACCTTC.

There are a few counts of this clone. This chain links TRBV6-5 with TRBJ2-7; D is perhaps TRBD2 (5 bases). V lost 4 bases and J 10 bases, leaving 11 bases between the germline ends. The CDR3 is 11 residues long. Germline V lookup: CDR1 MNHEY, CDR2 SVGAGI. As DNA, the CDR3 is TGTGCCAGCAGTTCAAGACTAAGACAGTACTTC. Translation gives CASSSRLRQYF.

CDR3 region: CAIRGTSGGPTDTQYF. In DNA form, the CDR3 reads TGTGCCATCAGGGGGACTAGCGGGGGGCCCACAGATACGCAGTATTTT. The chain uses TRBV10-3 and TRBJ2-3; TRBD2 agrees at 15 bases. Losses at the gene ends were 6 bases for V and 2 bases for J; bases not matched to a gene: 3. This CDR3 is built from 16 residues. Germline V gene lookup returns CDR1 ENHRY and CDR2 SYGVKD.

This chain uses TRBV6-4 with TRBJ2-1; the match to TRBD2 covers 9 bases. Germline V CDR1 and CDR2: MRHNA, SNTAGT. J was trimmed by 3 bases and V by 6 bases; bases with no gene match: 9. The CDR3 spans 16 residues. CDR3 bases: TGTGCCAGCAGCGATGGGCGGGAGGGGGACTACAATGAGCAGTTCTTC. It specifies CASSDGREGDYNEQFF.

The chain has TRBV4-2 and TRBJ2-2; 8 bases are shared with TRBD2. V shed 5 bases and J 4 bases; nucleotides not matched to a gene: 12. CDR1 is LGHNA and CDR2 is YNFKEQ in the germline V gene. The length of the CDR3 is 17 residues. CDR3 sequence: CASSTHPSGRGTGELFF. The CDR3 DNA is TGTGCCAGCAGCACCCACCCTAGCGGGCGAGGCACCGGGGAGCTGTTTTTT.